Described below is a single T cell receptor beta chain sequence and its context. Germline CDR1 and CDR2: MGHRA and YSYEKL. This CDR3 spans 17 amino acids. Trimming cost V 5 bases and J 0 bases; bases outside gene matches: 7. The data belong to a study of blood T cell repertoires in COVID-19. Profiling relied on immunoSEQ multiplex PCR, and the TCRdb table lists in-frame clones only, not all of them. The table records under 200,000 clones, roughly 88% of them present only once. The TCR was taken from a woman older than 75 with acute or convalescent COVID-19. The sample taken for sequencing was peripheral blood. This sequence joins TRBV4-1 and TRBJ2-4; 10 positions match TRBD2. CDR3 sequence reads: CASSSTAGGLAKNIQYF. The CDR3 DNA is TGCGCCAGCAGCAGTACAGCGGGGGGGCTAGCCAAAAACATTCAGTACTTC.